Shown below are 2 T cell receptor beta chains from a single sample sequenced in a study of cytomegalovirus exposure and HLA in healthy donors. The PCR contained 60 Vbeta and 13 Jbeta primers. Libraries were prepared by immunoSEQ multiplex PCR; TCRdb keeps only in-frame clonotypes and omits some of them. The table shows 13,000 to 15,000 clones, with over 55% occurring only once. Sequenced: PBMCs. These receptors came from a woman in her 50s in good health and CMV-seropositive.

Only one count was recorded for this clone. V usage is TRBV7-9 and J usage is TRBJ2-5; possibly TRBD1 for D (5 bases). Germline CDR1 and CDR2: SEHNR and FQNEAQ (reference sequence). The V end was cut by 1 base, the J end by 4 bases, with 10 bases between. The CDR3 totals 14 residues. DNA of the CDR3: TGTGCCAGCAGCTTAGGGGCAGGGCGAGAGACCCAGTACTTC. This gives the protein CASSLGAGRETQYF.

V and J are TRBV13 and TRBJ2-3; 13 positions match TRBD2. The CDR3 runs to 15 residues. Losses at the gene ends were 5 bases for V and 4 bases for J; bases not matched to a gene: 3. CDR1 PRHDT and CDR2 FYEKMQ come from the germline V gene (reference sequence). CDR3 amino acids: CASSQGLAGADTQYF. In DNA form, the CDR3 reads TGTGCCAGCAGCCAAGGACTAGCGGGAGCAGATACGCAGTATTTT.